The present T cell receptor beta chain was sequenced within a study of blood T cells in healthy people across ages. V was cut by 3 bases and J by 2 bases, with 7 bases left in between. The V gene's germline CDR1 is MNHNS and CDR2 SASEGT. CDR3 length: 13 residues. The use of a sample-barcoded 5' primer and a J-beta primer mix characterized a second PCR of roughly 6 to 12 cycles. A template-switch adaptor containing 12 random nucleotides labeled each cDNA molecule. TCRdb analysed the 5' RACE reads with MiXCR anew, one entry per CDR3 protein. The sample records 1.5 million to 2 million distinct CDR3 sequences, 49% being singletons. Study results and limitations: Strong correlation existed between TCR beta diversity and naive T cell percentage.

Remarks on this clonotype: The antigen remains unidentified.

J is TRBJ1-2 and V is TRBV6-1; D is unclear. This clonotype was sampled from a woman aged 40 to 55 in good health. The sequenced sample consisted of blood. The CDR3 loop is CASSEYGNYGYTF. DNA for the CDR3: TGTGCCAGCAGTGAGTATGGAAACTATGGCTACACCTTC.